A selection of T cell receptor beta chains follows, all from one sample in a study of identical twins. TCRdb re-called the 5' RACE reads through MiXCR, storing one row per CDR3 protein. The sample comprises 450,000 or so distinct CDR3 sequences, about 24% of which are singletons, and roughly 2.8% rests with the top ten. This sample also appeared in a second study, on T cells expressing NK-cell markers.

Sequenced input: CD4+ T cells sorted from blood. The receptors were sampled from a woman aged 18-35 years in good health. Each CDR3 is given with its conserved first and last residue. The order of the fields is J gene, D gene, clone size, V gene, CDR3 DNA, CDR3 protein. The D gene is left open where the match is weak. The size field is filled for only some rows; it gives once, few, many or a size class.

>TRBJ2-7|.|few|TRBV20-1
TGCAGTGCTAGGAGAGTCGGAGGGAGATTTACCGAGCAGTACTTC
CSARRVGGRFTEQYF
>TRBJ1-5|.|.|TRBV7-9
TGTGCCAGCAGCTTAGAAGGGGCAGTAGGTCAGCCCCAGCATTTT
CASSLEGAVGQPQHF
>TRBJ2-3|TRBD2|.|TRBV20-1
TGCAGTGCTAGATGGGGGGGGGTGAGCACAGATACGCAGTATTTT
CSARWGGVSTDTQYF
>TRBJ2-5|.|.|TRBV3-1
TGTGCCAGCAGCCAAGATAGCGCGAAGACCCAGTACTTC
CASSQDSAKTQYF
>TRBJ1-1|.|.|TRBV14
TGTGCCAGCAGCCAACAGGGGCCGGGAGCTTTCTTT
CASSQQGPGAFF
>TRBJ2-2|.|few|TRBV7-6
TGTGCCAGCAGCCTAGCGTTGACTAGGAACACCGGGGAGCTGTTTTTT
CASSLALTRNTGELFF
>TRBJ1-1|.|.|TRBV18
TGTGCCAGCTCACCCAACACAAGGACTGAAGCTTTCTTT
CASSPNTRTEAFF
>TRBJ2-7|.|.|TRBV20-1
TGCAGTGCTAGTTTGGAAGGCCGGAGTTACGAGCAGTACTTC
CSASLEGRSYEQYF
>TRBJ2-6|.|.|TRBV20-1
TGCAGTGCAACTCGGGTGGTTGGGGCCAACGTCCTGACTTTC
CSATRVVGANVLTF
>TRBJ2-4|.|many|TRBV5-1
TGCGCCAGCAGCCCCGGGGGATCGGCCAAAAACATTCAGTACTTC
CASSPGGSAKNIQYF
>TRBJ2-2|.|.|TRBV5-1
TGCGCCAGCAGCTTGGCCAGTCAGGTCCAAGGGGAGCTGTTTTTT
CASSLASQVQGELFF
>TRBJ2-1|.|.|TRBV3-1
TGTGCCAGCAGCCAAGGCTGGGACGAATACAATGAGCAGTTCTTC
CASSQGWDEYNEQFF
>TRBJ2-7|.|.|TRBV20-1
TGCAGTGCTAGAGATCCCCTAGCTTGGAGTGGTGAGCAGTACTTC
CSARDPLAWSGEQYF
>TRBJ1-3|.|few|TRBV5-1
TGCGCCAGCAGCTTGGTCCGGGGCGACTCTGGAAACACCATATATTTT
CASSLVRGDSGNTIYF
>TRBJ2-1|.|few|TRBV7-2
TGTGCCAGCAGCATAATAATGAGCTCCTACAATGAGCAGTTCTTC
CASSIIMSSYNEQFF
>TRBJ2-7|.|.|TRBV29-1
TGCAGCGTTGAGAAGACGGCAGTATCCGGCGAGCAGTACTTC
CSVEKTAVSGEQYF
>TRBJ2-3|.|.|TRBV4-3
TGCGCCAGCAGCCATCCCCGTCGGGGGGCTAGCACAGATACGCAGTATTTT
CASSHPRRGASTDTQYF
>TRBJ2-3|.|few|TRBV9
TGTGCCAGCAGCGTAGCAGGGGCCGCAGATACGCAGTATTTT
CASSVAGAADTQYF
>TRBJ2-3|TRBD2|few|TRBV12-3/TRBV12-4
TGTGCCAGCAGTCGCCCGACTAGCGGGAGGGCGGGAGATACGCAGTATTTT
CASSRPTSGRAGDTQYF
>TRBJ1-2|.|few|TRBV5-4
TGTGCCAGCAGCTTCATGCATGGCTACACCTTC
CASSFMHGYTF
>TRBJ1-1|TRBD1|.|TRBV6-5
TGTGCCAGCAGTTACTCCGGACAGGGCATAACTGAAGCTTTCTTT
CASSYSGQGITEAFF
>TRBJ2-4|TRBD1|.|TRBV20-1
TGCAGTGCTCAGCCGGGACAGAGGATAGCCAAAAACATTCAGTACTTC
CSAQPGQRIAKNIQYF
>TRBJ2-2|.|.|TRBV4-2
TGTGCCAGCAGCCAAGAAGGGAAGAAAGATCGGCTGTTTTTT
CASSQEGKKDRLFF
>TRBJ2-1|.|few|TRBV18
TGTGCCAGCTCACCACCGGGGGACCCCCATGAGCAGTTCTTC
CASSPPGDPHEQFF
>TRBJ1-2|.|few|TRBV20-1
TGCAGTGCTAGAGAGCGGACAGCCGGCAACTATGGCTACACCTTC
CSARERTAGNYGYTF
>TRBJ2-7|TRBD2|.|TRBV10-2
TGCGCCAGCAGGGGACTAGCGGGACCCTCGGGCGAGCAGTACTTC
CASRGLAGPSGEQYF
>TRBJ2-7|.|.|TRBV6-1
TGTGCCAGCAGGGCAGTGGGCCAAGGGCAGCAGTACTTC
CASRAVGQGQQYF
>TRBJ1-6|.|.|TRBV7-9
TGTGCCAGCAGCTTGACAGATGGTTCACCCCTCCACTTT
CASSLTDGSPLHF
>TRBJ2-5|TRBD2|.|TRBV7-9
TGTGCCAGCAGCTCCCGGACTAGCGGGGGTTTCAAAGAGACCCAGTACTTC
CASSSRTSGGFKETQYF
>TRBJ2-4|TRBD1|.|TRBV11-2
TGTGCCAGCAGCTTCACAGGGGAGTGGAGAAACATTCAGTACTTC
CASSFTGEWRNIQYF
>TRBJ2-3|.|.|TRBV28
TGTGCCAGCAGTTTAGTGGGTTCGGGCACAGATACGCAGTATTTT
CASSLVGSGTDTQYF
>TRBJ2-1|.|.|TRBV20-1
TGCAGTGTTCGGGCGAGACCCAATGAGCAGTTCTTC
CSVRARPNEQFF
>TRBJ2-2|.|.|TRBV5-1
TGCGCCAGCAGCGAGGACCTCCGGCAGAACACCGGGGAGCTGTTTTTT
CASSEDLRQNTGELFF
>TRBJ2-1|TRBD2|few|TRBV7-9
TGTGCCACCGCTGGCGGGGGGCCAAATGAGCAGTTCTTC
CATAGGGPNEQFF
>TRBJ2-3|.|.|TRBV20-1
TGCAGTGCTAGAGGAGAGGCTGGCGGTACGCAGTATTTT
CSARGEAGGTQYF
>TRBJ2-2|.|.|TRBV20-1
TGCAGTGCTAGACTAGACACGGGGGAGCTGTTTTTT
CSARLDTGELFF